This paragraph covers one TCR beta chain sequence. Its cognate antigen is unknown. A much bigger clone sits one base away, suggesting this may be a read error. The conserved closing phenylalanine or tryptophan is absent in this CDR3, likely reflecting a read error. MiXCR, run by TCRdb on the 5' RACE reads, gives a single entry per CDR3 protein. The sample comprises 13,000 to 15,000 distinct CDR3 sequences, 39% of which are singletons, and 9.2% rests with the top ten. The record originates from a study of T cell repertoires and leukemia-associated antigens. V lost 0 bases, J lost 2 bases, and 10 bases lay in between. Germline CDR1 reads SGHRS; CDR2 reads YFSETQ. This CDR3 comprises 15 residues.

The sequenced material came from CD3+ T cells sorted from blood and cultured. This receptor was taken from a female donor in good health. V is TRBV5-1 and J is TRBJ2-3; D is unresolved. The DNA of the CDR3 is TGCGCCAGCAGCTTGGATGTCTCCTACACAGATACGCAGTATCTT. Protein: CASSLDVSYTDTQYL.